The T cell receptor (beta chain) described here comes from a study of T cell repertoires and Cas9 in healthy adults. Study-wide background: Characterization of SpCas9-reactive CD4 and CD8 T cells covered multi-effector potency, cytotoxicity and lineage. Study-level findings and limits: Reportedly, SpCas9-reactive effector T cell proliferation and function were mitigated by SpCas9-reactive Tregs in vitro.

CDR1 and CDR2 from the germline V gene are MNHEY and SVGAGI. The length of the CDR3 is 14 residues. V was cut by 0 bases and J by 4 bases, with 4 bases left in between. Only in-frame clones appear in the TCRdb table, and some are missing; sequencing was by immunoSEQ multiplex PCR. The data hold about 22,000 clones, with 91% observed a single time. Regarding this clone: Its antigen is still unknown.

The source material was CD4+ effector T cells (CD127+, CD25-, CD137-, CD154-) from PBMCs; culture status not recorded. The chain joins TRBV6-5 to TRBJ2-6; D gene ambiguous. The source of this sequence is a human donor in good health. In DNA form, the CDR3 reads TGTGCCAGCAGTTACTCGAGCGGGGCCAACGTCCTGACTTTC. Its translation is CASSYSSGANVLTF.